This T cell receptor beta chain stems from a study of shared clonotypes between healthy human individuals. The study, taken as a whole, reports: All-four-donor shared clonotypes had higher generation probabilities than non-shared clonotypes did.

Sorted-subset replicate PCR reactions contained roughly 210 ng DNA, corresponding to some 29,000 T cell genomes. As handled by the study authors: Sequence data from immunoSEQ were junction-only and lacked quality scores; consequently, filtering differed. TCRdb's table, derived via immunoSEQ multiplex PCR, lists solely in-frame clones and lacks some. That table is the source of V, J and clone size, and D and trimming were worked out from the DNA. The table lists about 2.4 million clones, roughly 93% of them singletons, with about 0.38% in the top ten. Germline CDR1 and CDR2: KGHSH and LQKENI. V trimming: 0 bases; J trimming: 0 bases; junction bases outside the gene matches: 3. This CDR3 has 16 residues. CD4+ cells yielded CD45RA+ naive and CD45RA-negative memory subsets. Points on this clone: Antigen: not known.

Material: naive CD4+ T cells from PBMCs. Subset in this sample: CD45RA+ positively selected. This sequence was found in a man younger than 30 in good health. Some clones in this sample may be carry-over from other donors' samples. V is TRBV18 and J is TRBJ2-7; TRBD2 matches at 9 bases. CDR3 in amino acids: CASSPPKRGASYEQYF. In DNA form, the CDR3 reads TGTGCCAGCTCACCACCTAAGCGGGGGGCCTCCTACGAGCAGTACTTC.